This entry features one TCR beta chain sequence. TCRdb reanalysed the 5' RACE reads using MiXCR and keeps one entry per CDR3 protein. The sample shows some 590,000 distinct CDR3 sequences, 9.5% to 10% of them seen only once. The source of the sample is a study of identical twins. Healthy Caucasians, and only they, were the donors. CDR3 length: 17 residues. CDR1 is SGHVS, CDR2 FQNEAQ, per germline. V lost 5 bases to trimming and J lost 2 bases, with 21 bases between them. A further study also used this sample, focusing on yellow fever vaccine responses in identical twins. That paper states: Vaccine-induced T cell responses in twins were reportedly observed to appear partly convergent, partly personalized.

The TCR originated in a woman aged 18-35 years in good health. The gene calls are TRBV7-8 and TRBJ2-5, with D possibly being TRBD1 or TRBD2 (5 bases each). Sequenced sample: PBMCs. CDR3 protein: CASSASWDRATQETQYF. CDR3 DNA: TGTGCCAGCAGCGCTTCTTGGGACCGGGCAACTCAAGAGACCCAGTACTTC.